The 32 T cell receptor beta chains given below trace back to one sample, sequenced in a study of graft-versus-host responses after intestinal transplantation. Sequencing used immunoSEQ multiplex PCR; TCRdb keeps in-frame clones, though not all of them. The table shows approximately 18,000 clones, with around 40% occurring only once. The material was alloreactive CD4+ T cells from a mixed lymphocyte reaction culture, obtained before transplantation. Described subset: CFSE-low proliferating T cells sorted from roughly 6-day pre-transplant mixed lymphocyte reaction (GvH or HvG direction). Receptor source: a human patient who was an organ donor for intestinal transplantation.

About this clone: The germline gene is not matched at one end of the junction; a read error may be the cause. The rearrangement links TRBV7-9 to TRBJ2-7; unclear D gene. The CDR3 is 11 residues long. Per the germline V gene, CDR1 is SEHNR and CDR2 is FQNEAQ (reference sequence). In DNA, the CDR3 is TGTGCCAGCAGCTTGGGGTACGGGCAGTACTTC. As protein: CASSLGYGQYF.

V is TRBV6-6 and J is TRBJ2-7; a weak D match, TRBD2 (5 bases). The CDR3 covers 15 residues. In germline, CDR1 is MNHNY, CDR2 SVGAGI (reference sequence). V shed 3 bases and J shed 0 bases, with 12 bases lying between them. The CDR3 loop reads CASSYGRGISYEQYF. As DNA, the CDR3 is TGTGCCAGCAGTTATGGTCGGGGAATCTCCTACGAGCAGTACTTC.

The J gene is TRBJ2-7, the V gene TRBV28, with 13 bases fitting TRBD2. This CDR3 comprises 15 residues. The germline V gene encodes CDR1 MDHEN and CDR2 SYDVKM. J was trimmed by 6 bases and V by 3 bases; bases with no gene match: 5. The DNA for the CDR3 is TGTGCCAGCAGTTTCGGACTAGCGGGAGTTCCCGAGCAGTACTTC. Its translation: CASSFGLAGVPEQYF.

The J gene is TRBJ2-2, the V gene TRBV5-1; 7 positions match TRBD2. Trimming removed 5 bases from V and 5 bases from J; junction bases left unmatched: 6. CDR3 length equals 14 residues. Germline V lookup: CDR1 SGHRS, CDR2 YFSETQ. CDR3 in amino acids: CASRREGGTGELFF. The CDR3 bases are TGCGCCAGCAGAAGGGAGGGCGGGACCGGGGAGCTGTTTTTT.

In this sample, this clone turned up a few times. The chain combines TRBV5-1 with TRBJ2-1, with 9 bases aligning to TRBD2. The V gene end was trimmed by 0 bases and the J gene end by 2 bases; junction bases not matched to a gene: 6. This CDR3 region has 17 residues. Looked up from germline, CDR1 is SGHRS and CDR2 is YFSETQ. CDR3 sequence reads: CASSLVASGRTYNEQFF. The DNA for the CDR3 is TGCGCCAGCAGCTTGGTCGCCAGCGGGAGGACCTACAATGAGCAGTTCTTC.

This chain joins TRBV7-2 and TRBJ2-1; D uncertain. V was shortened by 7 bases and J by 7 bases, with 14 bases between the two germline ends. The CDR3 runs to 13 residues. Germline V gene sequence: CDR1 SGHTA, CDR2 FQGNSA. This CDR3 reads CASKHGPSNEQFF. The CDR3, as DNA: TGTGCCAGCAAACACGGACCCTCGAATGAGCAGTTCTTC.

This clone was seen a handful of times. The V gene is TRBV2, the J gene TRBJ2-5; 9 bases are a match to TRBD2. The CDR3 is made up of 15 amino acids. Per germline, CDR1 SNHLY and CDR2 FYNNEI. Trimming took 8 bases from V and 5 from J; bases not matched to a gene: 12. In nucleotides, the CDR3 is TGTGCCAGCTCACGGTCGCGGGAGGGCTGGGAGACCCAGTACTTC. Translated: CASSRSREGWETQYF.

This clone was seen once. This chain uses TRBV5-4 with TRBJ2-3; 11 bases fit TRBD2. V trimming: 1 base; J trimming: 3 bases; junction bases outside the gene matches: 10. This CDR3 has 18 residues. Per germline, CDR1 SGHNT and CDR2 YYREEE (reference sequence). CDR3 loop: CASSLPPKTSGVTDTQYF. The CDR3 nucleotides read TGTGCCAGCAGCTTGCCACCCAAGACTAGCGGGGTAACAGATACGCAGTATTTT.

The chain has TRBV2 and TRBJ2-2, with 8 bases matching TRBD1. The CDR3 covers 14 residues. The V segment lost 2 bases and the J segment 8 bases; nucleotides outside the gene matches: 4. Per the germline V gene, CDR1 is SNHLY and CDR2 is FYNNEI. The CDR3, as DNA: TGTGCCAGCAGTGAACAGGGGGCCCTGGGGGAGCTGTTTTTT. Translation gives CASSEQGALGELFF.

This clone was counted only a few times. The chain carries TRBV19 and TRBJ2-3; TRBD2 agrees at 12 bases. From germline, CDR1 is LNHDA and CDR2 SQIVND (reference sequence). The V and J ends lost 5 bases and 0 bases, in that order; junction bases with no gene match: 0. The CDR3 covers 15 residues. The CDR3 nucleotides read TGTGCCAGTAGTGGGACTAGCGGGAGCACAGATACGCAGTATTTT. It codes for CASSGTSGSTDTQYF.

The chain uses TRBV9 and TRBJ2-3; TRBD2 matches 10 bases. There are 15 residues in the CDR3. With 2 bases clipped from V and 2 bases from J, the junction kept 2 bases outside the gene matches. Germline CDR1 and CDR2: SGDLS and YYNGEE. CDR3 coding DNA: TGTGCCAGCAGCGTCGGACTAGCGGTCACAGATACGCAGTATTTT. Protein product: CASSVGLAVTDTQYF.

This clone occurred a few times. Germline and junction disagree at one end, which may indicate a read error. The chain's CDR3 is CASSQETGRTNYGYTF. For the CDR3, the DNA is TGCGCCAGCAGCCAAGAGACAGGGAGAACTAACTATGGCTACACCTTC. The gene calls are TRBV7-9 and TRBJ1-2, with 7 bases fitting TRBD1. The CDR3 runs 16 residues. Germline CDR1 and CDR2: SEHNR and FQNEAQ (reference sequence).

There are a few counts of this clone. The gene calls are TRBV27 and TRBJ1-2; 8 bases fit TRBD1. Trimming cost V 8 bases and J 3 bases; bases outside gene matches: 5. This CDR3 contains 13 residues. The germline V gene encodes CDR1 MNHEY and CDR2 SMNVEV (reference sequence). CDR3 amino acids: CASSMDRDYGYTF. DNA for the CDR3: TGTGCCAGCTCCATGGACAGGGACTATGGCTACACCTTC.

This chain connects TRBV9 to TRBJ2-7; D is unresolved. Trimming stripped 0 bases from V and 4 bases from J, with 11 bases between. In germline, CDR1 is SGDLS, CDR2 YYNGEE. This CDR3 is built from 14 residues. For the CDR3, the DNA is TGTGCCAGCAGCGTAGATTCCCGTCGTTACGAGCAGTACTTC. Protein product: CASSVDSRRYEQYF.

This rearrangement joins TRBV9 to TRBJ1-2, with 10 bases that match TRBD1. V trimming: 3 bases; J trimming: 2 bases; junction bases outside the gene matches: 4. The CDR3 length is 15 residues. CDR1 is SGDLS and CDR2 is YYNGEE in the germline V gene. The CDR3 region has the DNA TGTGCCAGCAGCGCCTCGACAGGGGGCAACTATGGCTACACCTTC. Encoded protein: CASSASTGGNYGYTF.

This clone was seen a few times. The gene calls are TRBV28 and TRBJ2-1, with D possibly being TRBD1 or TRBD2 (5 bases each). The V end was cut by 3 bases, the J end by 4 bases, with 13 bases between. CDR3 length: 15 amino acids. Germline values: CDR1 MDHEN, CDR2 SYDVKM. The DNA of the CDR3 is TGTGCCAGCAGTTTCGAGGGGATAGCTTACAATGAGCAGTTCTTC. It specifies CASSFEGIAYNEQFF.

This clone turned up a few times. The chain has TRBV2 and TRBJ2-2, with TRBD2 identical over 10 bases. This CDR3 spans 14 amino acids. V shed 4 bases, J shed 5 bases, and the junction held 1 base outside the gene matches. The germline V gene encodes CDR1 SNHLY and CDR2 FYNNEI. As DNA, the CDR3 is TGTGCCAGCAGTGGGACTAGCGGAACCGGGGAGCTGTTTTTT. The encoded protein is CASSGTSGTGELFF.

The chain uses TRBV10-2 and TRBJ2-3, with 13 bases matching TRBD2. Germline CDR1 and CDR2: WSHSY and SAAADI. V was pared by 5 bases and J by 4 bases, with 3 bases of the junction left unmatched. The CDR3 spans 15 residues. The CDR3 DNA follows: TGCGCCAGCAGTTCCACTAGCGGGGGGGCAGATACGCAGTATTTT. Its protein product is CASSSTSGGADTQYF.

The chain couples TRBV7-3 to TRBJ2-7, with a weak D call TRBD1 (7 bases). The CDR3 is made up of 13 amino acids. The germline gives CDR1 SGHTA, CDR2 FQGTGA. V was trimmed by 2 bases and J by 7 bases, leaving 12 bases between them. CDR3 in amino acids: CASSLRQGGEQYF. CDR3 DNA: TGTGCCAGCAGCTTACGACAGGGAGGAGAGCAGTACTTC.

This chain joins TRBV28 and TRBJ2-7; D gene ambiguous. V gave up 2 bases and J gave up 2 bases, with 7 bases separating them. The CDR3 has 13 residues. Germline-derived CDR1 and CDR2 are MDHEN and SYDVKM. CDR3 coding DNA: TGTGCCAGCAGTTTAGGCAACACCTACGAGCAGTACTTC. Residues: CASSLGNTYEQYF.

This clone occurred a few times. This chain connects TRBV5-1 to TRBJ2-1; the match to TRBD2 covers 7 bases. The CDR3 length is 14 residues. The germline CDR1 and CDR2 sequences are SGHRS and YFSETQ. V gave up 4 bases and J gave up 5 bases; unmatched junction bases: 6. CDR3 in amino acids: CASSATSANNEQFF. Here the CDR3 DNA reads TGCGCCAGCAGCGCCACTAGCGCCAACAATGAGCAGTTCTTC.

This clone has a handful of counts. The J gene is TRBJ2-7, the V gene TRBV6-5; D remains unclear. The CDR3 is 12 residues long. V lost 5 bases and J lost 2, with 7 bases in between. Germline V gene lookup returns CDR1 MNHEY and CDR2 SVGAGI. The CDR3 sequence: CASSPQAYEQYF. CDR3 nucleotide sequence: TGTGCCAGCAGTCCTCAAGCCTACGAGCAGTACTTC.

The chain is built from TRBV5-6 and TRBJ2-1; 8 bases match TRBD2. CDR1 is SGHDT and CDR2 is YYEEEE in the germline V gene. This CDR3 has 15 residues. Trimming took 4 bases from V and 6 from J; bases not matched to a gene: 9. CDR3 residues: CASSPRAGVANEQFF. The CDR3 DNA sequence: TGTGCCAGCAGCCCAAGAGCGGGAGTTGCCAATGAGCAGTTCTTC.

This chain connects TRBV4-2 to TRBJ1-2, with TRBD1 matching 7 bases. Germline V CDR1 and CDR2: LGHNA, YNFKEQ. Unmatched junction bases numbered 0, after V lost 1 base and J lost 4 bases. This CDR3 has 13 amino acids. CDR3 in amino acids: CASSQAGGYGYTF. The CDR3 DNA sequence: TGTGCCAGCAGCCAAGCAGGGGGCTATGGCTACACCTTC.

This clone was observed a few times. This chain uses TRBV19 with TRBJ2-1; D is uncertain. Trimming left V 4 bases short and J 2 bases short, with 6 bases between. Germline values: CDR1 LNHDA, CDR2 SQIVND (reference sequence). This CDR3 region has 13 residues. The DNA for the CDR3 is TGTGCCAGTAGTAGCGGCCCCTACAATGAGCAGTTCTTC. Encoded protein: CASSSGPYNEQFF.

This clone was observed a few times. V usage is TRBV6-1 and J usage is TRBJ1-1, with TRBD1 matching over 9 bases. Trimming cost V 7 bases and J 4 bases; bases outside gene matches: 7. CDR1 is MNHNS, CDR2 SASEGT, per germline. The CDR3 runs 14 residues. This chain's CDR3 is CASTPDRGGTEAFF. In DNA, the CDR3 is TGTGCCAGCACTCCGGACAGGGGAGGCACTGAAGCTTTCTTT.

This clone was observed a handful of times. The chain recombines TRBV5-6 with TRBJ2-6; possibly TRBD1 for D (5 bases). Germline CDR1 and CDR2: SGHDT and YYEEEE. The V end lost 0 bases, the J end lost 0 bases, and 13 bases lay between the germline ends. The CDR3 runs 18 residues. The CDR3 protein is CASSLGQRIHSGANVLTF. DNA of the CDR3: TGTGCCAGCAGCTTGGGACAGCGCATACACTCTGGGGCCAACGTCCTGACTTTC.

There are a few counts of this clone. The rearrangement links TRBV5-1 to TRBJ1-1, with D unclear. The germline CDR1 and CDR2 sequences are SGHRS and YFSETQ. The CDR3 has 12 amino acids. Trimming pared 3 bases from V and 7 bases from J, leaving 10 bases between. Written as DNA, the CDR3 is TGCGCCAGCAGCTACGGGCCAGATGAAGCTTTCTTT. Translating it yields CASSYGPDEAFF.

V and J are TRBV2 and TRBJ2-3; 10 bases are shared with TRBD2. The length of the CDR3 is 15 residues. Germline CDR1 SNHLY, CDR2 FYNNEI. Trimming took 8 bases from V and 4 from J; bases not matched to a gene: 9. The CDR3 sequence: CASFPGLADADTQYF. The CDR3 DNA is TGTGCCAGCTTTCCAGGACTAGCGGATGCAGATACGCAGTATTTT.

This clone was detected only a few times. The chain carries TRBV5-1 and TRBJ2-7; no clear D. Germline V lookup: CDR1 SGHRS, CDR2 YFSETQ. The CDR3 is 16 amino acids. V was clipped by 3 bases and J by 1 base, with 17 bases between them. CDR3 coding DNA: TGCGCCAGCAGCTCGCTTGACATGGACGGATCCTACGAGCAGTACTTC. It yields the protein CASSSLDMDGSYEQYF. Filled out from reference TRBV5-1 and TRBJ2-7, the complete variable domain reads KAGVTQTPRYLIKTRGQQVTLSCSPISGHRSVSWYQQTPGQGLQFLFEYFSETQRNKGNFPGRFSGRQFSNSRSEMNVSTLELGDSALYLCASSSLDMDGSYEQYFGPGTRLTVT.

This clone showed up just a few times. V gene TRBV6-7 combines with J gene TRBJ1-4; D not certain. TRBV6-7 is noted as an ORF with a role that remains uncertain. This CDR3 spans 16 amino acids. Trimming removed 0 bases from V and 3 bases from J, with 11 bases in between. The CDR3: CASSYSWSVANEKLFF. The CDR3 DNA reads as TGTGCCAGCAGTTACTCGTGGTCCGTGGCTAATGAAAAACTGTTTTTT.

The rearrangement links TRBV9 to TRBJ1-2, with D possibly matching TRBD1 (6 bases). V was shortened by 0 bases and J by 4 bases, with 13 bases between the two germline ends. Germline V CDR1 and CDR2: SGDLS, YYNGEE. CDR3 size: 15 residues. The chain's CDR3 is CASSVDGGRFYGYTF. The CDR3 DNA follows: TGTGCCAGCAGCGTAGATGGGGGGCGCTTCTATGGCTACACCTTC. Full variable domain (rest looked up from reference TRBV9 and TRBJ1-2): DSGVTQTPKHLITATGQRVTLRCSPRSGDLSVYWYQQSLDQGLQFLIQYYNGEERAKGNILERFSAQQFPDLHSELNLSSLELGDSALYFCASSVDGGRFYGYTFGSGTRLTVV.